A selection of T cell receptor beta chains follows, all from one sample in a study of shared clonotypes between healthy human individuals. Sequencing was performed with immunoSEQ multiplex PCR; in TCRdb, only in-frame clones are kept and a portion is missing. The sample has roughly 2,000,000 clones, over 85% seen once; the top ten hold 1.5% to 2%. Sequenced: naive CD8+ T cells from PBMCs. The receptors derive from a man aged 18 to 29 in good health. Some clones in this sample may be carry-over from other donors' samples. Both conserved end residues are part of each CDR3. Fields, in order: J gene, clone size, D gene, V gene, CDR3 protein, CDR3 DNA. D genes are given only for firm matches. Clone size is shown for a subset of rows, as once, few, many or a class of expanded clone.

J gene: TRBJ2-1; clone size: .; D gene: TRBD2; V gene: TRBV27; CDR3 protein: CASSLTSGNLYNEQFF; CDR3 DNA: TGTGCCAGCAGTTTAACTAGCGGGAATCTTTACAATGAGCAGTTCTTC
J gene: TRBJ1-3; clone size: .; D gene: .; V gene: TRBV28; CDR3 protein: CASSLMGITGNTIYF; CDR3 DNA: TGTGCCAGCAGTTTAATGGGCATCACTGGAAACACCATATATTTT
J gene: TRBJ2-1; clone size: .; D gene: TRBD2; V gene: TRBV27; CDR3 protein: CASSLRASGIPLNEQFF; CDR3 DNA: TGTGCCAGCTCCCTCCGGGCTAGCGGGATTCCCCTCAATGAGCAGTTCTTC
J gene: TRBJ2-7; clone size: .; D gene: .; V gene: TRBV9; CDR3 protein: CASSASPGSYEQYF; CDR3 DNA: TGTGCCAGCAGCGCGTCCCCAGGATCCTACGAGCAGTACTTC
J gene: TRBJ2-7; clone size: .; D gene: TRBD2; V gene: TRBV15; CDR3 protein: CATSFLAGAAYEQYF; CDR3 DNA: TGTGCCACCAGTTTCCTAGCGGGAGCAGCCTACGAGCAGTACTTC
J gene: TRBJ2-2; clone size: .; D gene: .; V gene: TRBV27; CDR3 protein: CASSFGGNTGELFF; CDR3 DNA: TGTGCCAGCAGTTTCGGTGGGAACACCGGGGAGCTGTTTTTT
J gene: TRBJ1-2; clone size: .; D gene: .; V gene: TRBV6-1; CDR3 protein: CASSEDRTANYGYTF; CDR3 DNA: TGTGCCAGCAGTGAAGACCGGACCGCGAACTATGGCTACACCTTC
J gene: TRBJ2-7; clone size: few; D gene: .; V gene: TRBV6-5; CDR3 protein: CASSYSEGYEQYF; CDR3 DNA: TGTGCCAGCAGTTACTCGGAGGGGTACGAGCAGTACTTC
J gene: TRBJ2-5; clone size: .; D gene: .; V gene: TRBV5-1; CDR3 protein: CASSLALTGRGETQYF; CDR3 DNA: TGCGCCAGCAGCTTGGCTTTGACAGGTAGAGGAGAGACCCAGTACTTC
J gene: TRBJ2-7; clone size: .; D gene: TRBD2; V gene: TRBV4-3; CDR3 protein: CASSLGTSGSYEQYF; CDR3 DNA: TGCGCCAGCAGCCTGGGGACTAGCGGCTCCTACGAGCAGTACTTC
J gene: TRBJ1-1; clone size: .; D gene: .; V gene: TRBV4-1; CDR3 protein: CASSQAVITEAFF; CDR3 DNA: TGCGCCAGCAGCCAAGCTGTGATCACTGAAGCTTTCTTT
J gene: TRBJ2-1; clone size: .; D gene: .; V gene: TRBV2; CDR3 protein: CASSEGGNNEQFF; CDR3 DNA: TGTGCCAGCAGTGAAGGCGGGAACAATGAGCAGTTCTTC
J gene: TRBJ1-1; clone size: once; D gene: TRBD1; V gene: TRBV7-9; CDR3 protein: CASSPKIFRTGEAFF; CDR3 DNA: TGTGCCAGCAGCCCCAAAATTTTTAGGACAGGGGAAGCTTTCTTT
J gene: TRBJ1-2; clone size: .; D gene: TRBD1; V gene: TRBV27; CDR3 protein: CASSLSQGGYGYTF; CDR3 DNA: TGTGCCAGCAGTTTGAGCCAGGGGGGATATGGCTACACCTTC
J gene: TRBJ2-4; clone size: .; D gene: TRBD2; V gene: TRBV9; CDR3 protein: CASSDGTSGGARNIQYF; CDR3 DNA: TGTGCCAGCAGCGATGGGACTAGCGGGGGAGCTAGAAACATTCAGTACTTC
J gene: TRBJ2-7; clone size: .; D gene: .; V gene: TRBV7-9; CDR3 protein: CASSLYGVGYEQYF; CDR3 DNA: TGTGCCAGCAGCTTATATGGGGTGGGGTACGAGCAGTACTTC
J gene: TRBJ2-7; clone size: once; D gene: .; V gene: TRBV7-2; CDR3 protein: CASSYGQPYEQYF; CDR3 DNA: TGTGCCAGCAGCTACGGACAGCCCTACGAGCAGTACTTC
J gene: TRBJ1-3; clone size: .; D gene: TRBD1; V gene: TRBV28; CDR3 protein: CASSLETGINTIYF; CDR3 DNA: TGTGCCAGCAGTTTAGAGACAGGGATAAACACCATATATTTT
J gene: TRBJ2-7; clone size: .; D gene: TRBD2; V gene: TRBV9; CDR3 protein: CASSVAGRGDEQYF; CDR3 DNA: TGTGCCAGCAGCGTAGCAGGGAGGGGTGACGAGCAGTACTTC
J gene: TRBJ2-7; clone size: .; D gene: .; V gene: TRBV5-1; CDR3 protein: CASSLSRGEWTGSSYEQYF; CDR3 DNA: TGCGCCAGCAGCTTGTCACGGGGGGAGTGGACAGGGTCGTCCTACGAGCAGTACTTC
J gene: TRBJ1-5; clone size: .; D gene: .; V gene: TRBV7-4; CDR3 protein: CASTEKSPTGPQHF; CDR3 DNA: TGTGCCAGCACCGAAAAATCCCCCACTGGGCCCCAGCATTTT
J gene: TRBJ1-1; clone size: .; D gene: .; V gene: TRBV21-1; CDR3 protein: CASRRGPVGKPVNTEAFF; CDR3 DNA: TGTGCCAGCCGAAGGGGTCCAGTAGGAAAACCAGTGAACACTGAAGCTTTCTTT
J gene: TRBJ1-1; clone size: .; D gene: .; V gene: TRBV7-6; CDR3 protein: CASSLAHGSGTASTEAFF; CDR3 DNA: TGTGCCAGCAGCTTAGCGCATGGGAGCGGGACCGCGTCCACTGAAGCTTTCTTT
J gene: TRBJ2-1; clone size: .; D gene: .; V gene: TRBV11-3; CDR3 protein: CASSLHSQESEQFF; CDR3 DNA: TGTGCCAGCAGCTTACACTCACAGGAGAGTGAGCAGTTCTTC
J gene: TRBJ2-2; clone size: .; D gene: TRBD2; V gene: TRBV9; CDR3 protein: CASSVYSGSVDSGELFF; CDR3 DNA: TGTGCCAGCAGCGTATATAGCGGGTCCGTTGATTCCGGGGAGCTGTTTTTT
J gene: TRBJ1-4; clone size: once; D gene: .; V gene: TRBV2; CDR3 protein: CASSEAGRLNEKLFF; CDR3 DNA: TGTGCCAGCAGTGAAGCGGGTCGGCTTAATGAAAAACTGTTTTTT
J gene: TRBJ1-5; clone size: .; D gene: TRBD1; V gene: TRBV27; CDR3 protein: CASRQGFQPQHF; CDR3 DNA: TGTGCCAGCCGACAGGGATTCCAGCCCCAGCATTTT
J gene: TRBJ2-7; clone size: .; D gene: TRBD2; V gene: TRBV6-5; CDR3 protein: CASSYTASGSYEQYF; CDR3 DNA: TGTGCCAGCAGTTACACCGCTAGCGGGAGCTACGAGCAGTACTTC
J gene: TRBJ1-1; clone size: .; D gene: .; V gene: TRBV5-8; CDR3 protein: CASSLQGGNTEAFF; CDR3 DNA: TGTGCCAGCAGCTTACAAGGGGGGAACACTGAAGCTTTCTTT
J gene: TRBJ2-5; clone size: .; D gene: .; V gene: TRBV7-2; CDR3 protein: CASSLEGAGWGETQYF; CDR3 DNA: TGTGCCAGCAGCTTAGAAGGGGCAGGGTGGGGAGAGACCCAGTACTTC
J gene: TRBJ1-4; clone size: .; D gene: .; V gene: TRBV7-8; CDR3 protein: CASSLERVGPFNEKLFF; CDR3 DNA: TGTGCCAGCAGCTTAGAGAGGGTCGGACCCTTTAATGAAAAACTGTTTTTT
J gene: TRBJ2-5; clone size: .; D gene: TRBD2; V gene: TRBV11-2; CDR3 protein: CASSQPGLGSETQYF; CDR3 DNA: TGTGCCAGCAGCCAACCGGGACTAGGGTCGGAGACCCAGTACTTC
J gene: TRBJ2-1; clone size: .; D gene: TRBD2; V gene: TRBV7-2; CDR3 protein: CASSPTSDNEQFF; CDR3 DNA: TGTGCCAGCAGCCCCACTAGCGACAATGAGCAGTTCTTC
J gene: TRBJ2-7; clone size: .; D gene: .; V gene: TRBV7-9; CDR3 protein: CASSLPTGRAYEQYF; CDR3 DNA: TGTGCCAGCAGCTTACCGACAGGGAGGGCCTACGAGCAGTACTTC
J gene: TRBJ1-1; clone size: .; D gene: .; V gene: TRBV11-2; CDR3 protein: CASSLDITLGGAEAFF; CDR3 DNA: TGTGCCAGCAGCTTAGATATAACCCTAGGAGGGGCTGAAGCTTTCTTT
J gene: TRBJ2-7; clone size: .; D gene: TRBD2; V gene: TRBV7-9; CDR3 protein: CASSLPFSGKTDEQYF; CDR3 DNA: TGTGCCAGCAGCTTACCCTTTAGCGGGAAGACCGACGAGCAGTACTTC
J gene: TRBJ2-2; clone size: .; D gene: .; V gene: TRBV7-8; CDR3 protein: CASSLGYGPLNTGELFF; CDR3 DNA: TGTGCCAGCAGCTTAGGATATGGACCGTTAAACACCGGGGAGCTGTTTTTT
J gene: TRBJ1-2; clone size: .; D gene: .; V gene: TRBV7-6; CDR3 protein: CASSHPGQTDGYTF; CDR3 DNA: TGTGCCAGCAGCCATCCGGGACAAACGGATGGCTACACCTTC
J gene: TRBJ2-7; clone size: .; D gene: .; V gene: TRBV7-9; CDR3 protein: CASGPTGIYEQYF; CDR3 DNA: TGTGCCAGCGGCCCGACAGGAATCTACGAGCAGTACTTC
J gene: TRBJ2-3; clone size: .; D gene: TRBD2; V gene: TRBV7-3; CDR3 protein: CASSPSASGRIDTQYF; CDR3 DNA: TGTGCCAGCAGCCCCTCTGCCAGCGGGAGAATTGATACGCAGTATTTT
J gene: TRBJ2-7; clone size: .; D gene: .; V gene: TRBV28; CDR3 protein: CASRPSLDLPYEQYF; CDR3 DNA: TGTGCCAGCAGGCCTTCTTTAGACTTGCCCTACGAGCAGTACTTC
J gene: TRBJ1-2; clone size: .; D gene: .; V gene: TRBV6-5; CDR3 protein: CASSYLRTDSYGYTF; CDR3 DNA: TGTGCCAGCAGTTACTTACGGACGGATTCATATGGCTACACCTTC
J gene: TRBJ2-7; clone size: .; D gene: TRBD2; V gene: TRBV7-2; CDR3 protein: CASSPRSGSRNEQYF; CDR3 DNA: TGTGCCAGCAGCCCGCGGAGCGGGAGCAGGAACGAGCAGTACTTC
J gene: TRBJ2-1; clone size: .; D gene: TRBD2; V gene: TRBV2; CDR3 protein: CASSETGLPYNEQFF; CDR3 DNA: TGTGCCAGCAGTGAGACGGGACTACCCTACAATGAGCAGTTCTTC
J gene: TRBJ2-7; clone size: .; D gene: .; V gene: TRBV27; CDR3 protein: CASRSPSRVRELGVGEQYF; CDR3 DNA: TGTGCCAGCAGATCTCCTTCCAGGGTTCGGGAGCTTGGTGTCGGCGAGCAGTACTTC
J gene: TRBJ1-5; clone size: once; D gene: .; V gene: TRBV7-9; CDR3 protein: CASSLVQGHSNQPQHF; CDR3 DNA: TGTGCCAGCAGCCTAGTACAGGGTCATAGCAATCAGCCCCAGCATTTT
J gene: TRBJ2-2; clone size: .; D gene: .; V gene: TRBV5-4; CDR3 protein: CASSNGVRDTGELFF; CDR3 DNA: TGTGCCAGCAGCAATGGGGTTCGGGACACCGGGGAGCTGTTTTTT
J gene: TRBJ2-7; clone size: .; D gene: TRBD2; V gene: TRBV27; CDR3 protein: CASSLRAGGNEQYF; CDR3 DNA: TGTGCCAGCAGTTTACGGGCGGGAGGGAACGAGCAGTACTTC